This passage covers 25 T cell receptor beta chains from one sample sequenced in a study of response to subunit inactivated influenza vaccine. TCRdb reprocessed the RT-PCR reads with MiXCR, giving one entry per CDR3 protein. The table includes more than 550,000 distinct CDR3 sequences, approximately 12% detected once. Material: PBMCs from blood, obtained on the day of vaccination. These TCRs come from a man over 45 who received an inactivated influenza vaccine.

The chain links TRBV7-3 to TRBJ2-7, with D tentatively TRBD2 (6 bases). This CDR3 has 15 amino acids. Germline V CDR1 and CDR2: SGHTA, FQGTGA. Trimming shortened V by 2 bases and J by 2 bases, and 13 bases separated the two germline ends. The CDR3 nucleotides are TGTGCCAGCAGCTTAGGGCCTAGCGAAACCTACGAGCAGTACTTC. Its protein product is CASSLGPSETYEQYF.

The chain carries TRBV9 and TRBJ2-7; 8 nucleotides agree with TRBD1. Germline CDR1 SGDLS, CDR2 YYNGEE. The CDR3 length is 14 residues. The trim removed 3 bases at V and 6 bases at J, leaving 8 bases unmatched. The CDR3 region has the DNA TGTGCCAGCAGCGCGTCCGGACAGGGTCCCGAGCAGTACTTC. Residues: CASSASGQGPEQYF.

The V gene is TRBV7-9, the J gene TRBJ2-6; no reliable D call. Germline CDR1 is SEHNR and CDR2 is FQNEAQ (reference sequence). This CDR3 has 15 residues. Trimming took off 4 bases at V and 2 bases at J, with 9 bases between the two ends. The CDR3 spells CASSSTRTGANVLTF. The CDR3 nucleotides read TGTGCCAGCAGCTCCACCCGCACTGGGGCCAACGTCCTGACTTTC.

V gene TRBV29-1 combines with J gene TRBJ2-1; the match to TRBD2 covers 15 bases. This CDR3 region has 16 residues. The germline CDR1 and CDR2 sequences are SQVTM and ANQGSEA. J gave up 8 bases and V 3 bases, and 8 bases lay outside the gene matches. CDR3 amino acids: CSVERTSGGAMDEQFF. CDR3 DNA sequence: TGCAGCGTTGAGAGGACTAGCGGGGGGGCTATGGATGAGCAGTTCTTC.

This clonotype has at least ten counts. V usage is TRBV15 and J usage is TRBJ2-7; possible D gene TRBD2, 6 bases. V lost 0 bases and J lost 4, with 7 bases in between. Per germline, CDR1 LNHNV and CDR2 YYDKDF (reference sequence). The CDR3 loop spans 13 amino acids. In DNA, the CDR3 is TGTGCCACCAGCAGAGATAGCGGTTACGAGCAGTACTTC. Protein product: CATSRDSGYEQYF.

The rearrangement uses TRBV7-2 and TRBJ2-7; D is unclear. The CDR3 is 13 residues long. V gave up 1 base and J gave up 7 bases, with 11 bases separating them. Germline CDR1 reads SGHTA; CDR2 reads FQGNSA. The CDR3 is CASSLVGLREQYF. The CDR3 DNA sequence: TGTGCCAGCAGCTTAGTTGGCCTACGGGAGCAGTACTTC.

V and J are TRBV5-1 and TRBJ2-3; 8 bases are shared with TRBD2. From germline, CDR1 is SGHRS and CDR2 YFSETQ. The CDR3 covers 14 residues. V lost 6 bases, J lost 4 bases, and 7 bases stayed unmatched. The CDR3 loop is CASIPGGPSDTQYF. CDR3 DNA: TGCGCCAGCATTCCGGGGGGGCCATCAGATACGCAGTATTTT. The whole variable domain, remainder taken from reference TRBV5-1 and TRBJ2-3, is KAGVTQTPRYLIKTRGQQVTLSCSPISGHRSVSWYQQTPGQGLQFLFEYFSETQRNKGNFPGRFSGRQFSNSRSEMNVSTLELGDSALYLCASIPGGPSDTQYFGPGTRLTVL.

The CDR3 sequence is CASTFDREGGVIQYF. The CDR3 coding sequence is TGTGCCAGCACCTTTGACAGGGAGGGTGGAGTCATTCAGTACTTC. V and J are TRBV12-3 or TRBV12-4 and TRBJ2-4, with D tentatively TRBD1 or TRBD2 (7 bases each). This CDR3 region has 15 residues. Trimming pared 7 bases from V and 9 bases from J, leaving 22 bases between.

The chain carries TRBV12-3 or TRBV12-4 and TRBJ2-7; weak D call: TRBD1 (6 bases). Trimming took off 2 bases at V and 0 bases at J, with 14 bases between the two ends. The CDR3 covers 16 residues. The CDR3 nucleotides are TGTGCCAGCAGTTTACCGACAGGCGCTAACTCCTACGAGCAGTACTTC. Protein sequence: CASSLPTGANSYEQYF.

This clonotype has just a few counts. The chain joins TRBV4-1 to TRBJ1-2; maybe TRBD1 (5 bases). Trimming stripped 4 bases from V and 2 bases from J, with 14 bases between. Germline CDR1 MGHRA, CDR2 YSYEKL. This CDR3 has 15 amino acids. CDR3 in amino acids: CASSPAPGPNYGYTF. The CDR3, as DNA: TGCGCCAGCAGCCCCGCTCCGGGGCCGAACTATGGCTACACCTTC.

The chain carries TRBV7-8 and TRBJ2-1; D ambiguous. V was clipped by 2 bases and J by 6 bases, with 17 bases between them. CDR3 length: 16 residues. The germline V gene encodes CDR1 SGHVS and CDR2 FQNEAQ. The CDR3 DNA sequence: TGTGCCAGCAGCTTACTTCGGCAGACCAAAGTCAATGAGCAGTTCTTC. As protein: CASSLLRQTKVNEQFF.

Only a few counts were recorded for this clonotype. This sequence joins TRBV20-1 and TRBJ2-1, with TRBD2 identical over 9 bases. The CDR3 is made up of 16 amino acids. Germline V gene sequence: CDR1 DFQATT, CDR2 SNEGSKA (reference sequence). The junction had 14 bases not matched to a gene; V was cut back by 3 bases and J by 8 bases. Here the CDR3 DNA reads TGCAGTGCTAGCGGTTTGGTAGCGGGGGTTACCCATGAGCAGTTCTTC. Encoded protein: CSASGLVAGVTHEQFF.

The chain uses TRBV7-9 and TRBJ2-4; maybe TRBD2 (5 bases). V was cut by 5 bases and J by 5 bases, with 16 bases left in between. CDR1 is SEHNR, CDR2 FQNEAQ, per germline (reference sequence). The CDR3 has 15 amino acids. The CDR3, as DNA: TGTGCCAGCAGCCTCTCCCCCGGGGTACAAAACATTCAGTACTTC. Its protein is CASSLSPGVQNIQYF.

This clonotype has more than one count but fewer than ten. This CDR3 reads CASSPSGLAALKQFF. In nucleotides, the CDR3 is TGTGCCAGCAGCCCCTCGGGACTAGCGGCCTTAAAGCAGTTCTTC. This rearrangement joins TRBV6-1 to TRBJ2-1; 11 positions agree with TRBD2. Germline V gene lookup returns CDR1 MNHNS and CDR2 SASEGT. V trimming: 6 bases; J trimming: 11 bases; junction bases outside the gene matches: 12. The CDR3 consists of 15 residues.

This clonotype was seen once. At one end the junction does not follow the germline gene, possibly because of a read error. The J gene is TRBJ2-2, the V gene TRBV7-7; no reliable D call. CDR1 is SSHAT, CDR2 FNYEAQ, per germline (reference sequence). The CDR3 spans 14 residues. CDR3 protein: CASSLNLNTGELFF. The CDR3 DNA sequence: TGTGCTAGCAGCTTAAACTTAAACACCGGGGAGCTGTTTTTT.

This chain connects TRBV18 to TRBJ2-7; D remains ambiguous. The CDR3 is 13 amino acids. Trimming removed 0 bases at V and 2 bases at J, with 5 bases between. CDR1 and CDR2 (germline): KGHSH, LQKENI. This CDR3 is CASSPPLPYEQYF. CDR3 DNA: TGTGCCAGCTCACCACCCCTCCCCTACGAGCAGTACTTC.

This clonotype has a handful of counts. The CDR3 bases are TGCAGCGTTGACAGGGGTCTTAACTATGGCTACACCTTC. It codes for CSVDRGLNYGYTF. The J gene is TRBJ1-2, the V gene TRBV29-1; a weak D match, TRBD1 (6 bases). Germline assignment: CDR1 SQVTM and CDR2 ANQGSEA. The CDR3 extends over 13 amino acids. V shed 3 bases and J shed 1 base, with 9 bases lying between them.

This clonotype was picked up a small number of times. The chain recombines TRBV3-1 with TRBJ1-1; no clear D. The CDR3 is 13 residues long. Germline V gives CDR1 LGHDT, CDR2 YNNKEL (reference sequence). V was trimmed by 4 bases and J by 7 bases, leaving 13 bases between them. CDR3 amino acids: CASSPGPAVEAFF. DNA of the CDR3: TGTGCCAGCAGCCCAGGACCAGCTGTTGAAGCTTTCTTT.

The sample holds a few counts of this clonotype. V usage is TRBV29-1 and J usage is TRBJ1-4; no firm D call. The length of the CDR3 is 13 residues. V lost 6 bases and J lost 0, with 8 bases in between. CDR1 is SQVTM, CDR2 ANQGSEA, per germline. The CDR3: CSVRRATNEKLFF. CDR3 in DNA: TGCAGCGTGCGGAGGGCAACTAATGAAAAACTGTTTTTT.

This clonotype showed up just a few times. This sequence joins TRBV5-1 and TRBJ1-2, with D perhaps TRBD1 (5 bases). CDR1 and CDR2 from the germline V gene are SGHRS and YFSETQ. There are 14 residues in the CDR3. Trimming shortened V by 4 bases and J by 0 bases, and 10 bases separated the two germline ends. Here the CDR3 DNA reads TGCGCCAGCAGCGCGGACAACGCTAACTATGGCTACACCTTC. It encodes CASSADNANYGYTF.

The chain joins TRBV6-2 or TRBV6-3 to TRBJ2-5; 16 nucleotides align to TRBD2. From germline, CDR1 is MNHEY and CDR2 SVGEGT. Trimming cost V 6 bases and J 4 bases; bases outside gene matches: 11. The CDR3 consists of 18 residues. In DNA, the CDR3 is TGTGCCAGCAGCACCCCCGGGACTAGCGGGGGGGCCCGAGAGACCCAGTACTTC. As protein: CASSTPGTSGGARETQYF.

The rearrangement links TRBV5-6 to TRBJ2-3; the match to TRBD2 covers 11 bases. The CDR3 extends over 21 amino acids. From germline, CDR1 is SGHDT and CDR2 YYEEEE. V dropped 4 bases and J dropped 6; count of bases not matched to a gene: 25. The CDR3 sequence is CASSPGVGLAGSKSTFDTQYF. The DNA for the CDR3 is TGTGCCAGCAGCCCTGGAGTCGGACTAGCGGGCTCAAAGAGTACGTTTGATACGCAGTATTTT.

In its sample, this clonotype was seen many times. The V and J genes are TRBV7-3 and TRBJ2-3, with TRBD2 matching 11 bases. Trimming cost V 5 bases and J 6 bases; bases outside gene matches: 7. This CDR3 has 15 amino acids. Germline V gene lookup returns CDR1 SGHTA and CDR2 FQGTGA. This chain's CDR3 is CASSGTGTSGDTQYF. Here the CDR3 DNA reads TGTGCCAGCAGCGGTACCGGGACTAGCGGTGATACGCAGTATTTT.

The chain has TRBV29-1 and TRBJ2-1; possible D gene TRBD1, 6 bases. CDR1 and CDR2 from the germline V gene are SQVTM and ANQGSEA. Trimming took off 5 bases at V and 8 bases at J, with 19 bases between the two ends. CDR3 length: 14 residues. The CDR3 sequence is CSVLEGHPGDEQFF. CDR3 nucleotide sequence: TGCAGCGTTCTAGAGGGACATCCTGGGGATGAGCAGTTCTTC.

This clonotype was seen at least ten times. This chain connects TRBV27 to TRBJ2-4, with D maybe TRBD1 (5 bases). This CDR3 comprises 15 residues. The V gene's germline CDR1 is MNHEY and CDR2 SMNVEV (reference sequence). V shed 0 bases and J shed 3 bases, with 9 bases lying between them. The DNA for the CDR3 is TGTGCCAGCAGTTTATCAGGGGTGGGCAAAAACATTCAGTACTTC. Its protein is CASSLSGVGKNIQYF.